This note documents a single T cell receptor beta chain sequence. Germline lookup yields CDR1 SGHVS and CDR2 FNYEAQ. The V end was cut by 1 base, the J end by 2 bases, with 14 bases between. CDR3 length: 16 amino acids. The sample originates from a study of shared clonotypes between healthy human individuals. Some clones are missing from TCRdb's copy, which holds only in-frame ones; the method was immunoSEQ multiplex PCR. The sample yields millions of clones, around 94% seen once. The rearrangement uses TRBV7-6 and TRBJ2-5; no clear D. What was sequenced was naive CD4+ T cells sorted from blood. Stated subset: CD45RA+ positively selected. The sequence was collected from a young man in good health. The CDR3 reads CASSLDGRQTQETQYF. CDR3 DNA sequence: TGTGCCAGCAGCTTAGATGGTCGGCAGACACAAGAGACCCAGTACTTC.